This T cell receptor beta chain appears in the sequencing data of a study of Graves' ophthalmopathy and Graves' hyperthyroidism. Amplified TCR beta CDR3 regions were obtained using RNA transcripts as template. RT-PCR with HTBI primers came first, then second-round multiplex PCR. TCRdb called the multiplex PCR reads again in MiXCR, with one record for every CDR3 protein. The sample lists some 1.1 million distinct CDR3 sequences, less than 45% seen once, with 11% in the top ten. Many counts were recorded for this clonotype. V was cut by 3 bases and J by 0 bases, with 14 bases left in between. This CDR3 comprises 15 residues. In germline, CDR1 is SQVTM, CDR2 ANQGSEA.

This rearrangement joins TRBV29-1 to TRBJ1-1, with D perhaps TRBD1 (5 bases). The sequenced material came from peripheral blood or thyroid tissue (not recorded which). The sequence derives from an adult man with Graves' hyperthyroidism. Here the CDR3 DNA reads TGCAGCGTTGACGGGGGATCCTTCATGAACACTGAAGCTTTCTTT. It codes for CSVDGGSFMNTEAFF.